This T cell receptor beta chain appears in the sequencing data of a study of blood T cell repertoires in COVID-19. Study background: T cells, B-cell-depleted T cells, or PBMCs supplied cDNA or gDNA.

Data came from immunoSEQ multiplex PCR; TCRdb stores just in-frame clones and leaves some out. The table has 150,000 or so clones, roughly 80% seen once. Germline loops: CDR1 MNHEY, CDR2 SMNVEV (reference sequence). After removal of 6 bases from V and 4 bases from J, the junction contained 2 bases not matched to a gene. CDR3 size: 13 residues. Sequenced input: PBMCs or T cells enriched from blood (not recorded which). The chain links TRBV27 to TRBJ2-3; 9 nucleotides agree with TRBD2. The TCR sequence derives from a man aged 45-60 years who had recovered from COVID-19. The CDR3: CASRTSGSDTQYF. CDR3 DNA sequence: TGTGCCAGCAGGACTAGCGGTTCAGATACGCAGTATTTT.